These 15 T cell receptor beta chains came from one sample sequenced in a study of PD-1 blockade in mismatch repair-deficient tumors. The repertoire was sequenced with immunoSEQ multiplex PCR; TCRdb's copy has only in-frame clones and lacks some. The table lists about 14,000 clones, about 86% of them singletons. Their antigen targets remain unknown. As to time point: approximately 10-day in vitro stimulation with candidate neoantigen peptide 6. The sample here was cells cultured in vitro, taken from a patient treated with pembrolizumab. The receptors were gathered from an adult with mismatch repair-deficient cancer.

There are a few counts of this clone. This same CDR3 is encoded by further DNA sequences in the sample. The chain uses TRBV6-5 and TRBJ1-3, with a possible D match to TRBD1 (5 bases). CDR1 MNHEY and CDR2 SVGAGI come from the germline V gene. V was cut by 0 bases and J by 2 bases, with 8 bases left in between. This CDR3 has 15 residues. The CDR3 sequence is CASSYSQGAGNTIYF. The CDR3 region has the DNA TGTGCCAGCAGTTACTCCCAGGGAGCTGGAAACACCATATATTTT.

The rearrangement uses TRBV7-2 and TRBJ2-2, with no clear D. This CDR3 contains 16 residues. The V gene lost 5 bases and the J gene lost 2 bases, with 15 bases spanning the gap. Per germline, CDR1 SGHTA and CDR2 FQGNSA. CDR3 nucleotides: TGTGCCAGCAGCCCACCCCCGCGGACCAACACCGGGGAGCTGTTTTTT. Protein: CASSPPPRTNTGELFF.

The V call is TRBV19, the J call TRBJ2-5, with D unclear. The ends were cut back, 4 bases at V and 1 base at J, with 13 bases in the middle. The CDR3 sequence is 15 residues long. CDR1 is LNHDA and CDR2 is SQIVND in the germline V gene (reference sequence). CDR3 amino acids: CASSRVRHTQETQYF. DNA for the CDR3: TGTGCCAGTAGTAGGGTGAGACATACCCAAGAGACCCAGTACTTC.

The V gene is TRBV15, the J gene TRBJ2-3; D unclear. With 2 bases removed from V and 3 bases from J, the gap between germline ends came to 3 bases. Germline-derived CDR1 and CDR2 are LNHNV and YYDKDF (reference sequence). The CDR3 consists of 12 residues. The CDR3 sequence is CATSRMTDTQYF. CDR3 coding DNA: TGTGCCACCAGCAGAATGACAGATACGCAGTATTTT.

This clone was detected a few times. The chain uses TRBV5-6 and TRBJ1-2, with D uncertain. V was pared by 4 bases and J by 0 bases, with 10 bases between. Germline V gene sequence: CDR1 SGHDT, CDR2 YYEEEE. The CDR3 contains 14 residues. CDR3 bases: TGTGCCAGCAGCCTGCCGGGGACTAACTATGGCTACACCTTC. Its translation: CASSLPGTNYGYTF.

This rearrangement joins TRBV9 to TRBJ2-5; D is undetermined. V lost 0 bases to trimming and J lost 5 bases, with 8 bases between them. The germline V gene encodes CDR1 SGDLS and CDR2 YYNGEE. The CDR3 has 13 amino acids. The DNA of the CDR3 is TGTGCCAGCAGCGTAGGGTTAGAGGAGACCCAGTACTTC. Amino acid sequence: CASSVGLEETQYF. Looking up the rest from reference TRBV9 and TRBJ2-5 gives the full variable domain: DSGVTQTPKHLITATGQRVTLRCSPRSGDLSVYWYQQSLDQGLQFLIQYYNGEERAKGNILERFSAQQFPDLHSELNLSSLELGDSALYFCASSVGLEETQYFGPGTRLLVL.

This clone was found once. The gene calls are TRBV7-9 and TRBJ2-2; 13 bases align to TRBD2. Per the germline V gene, CDR1 is SEHNR and CDR2 is FQNEAQ (reference sequence). V dropped 10 bases and J dropped 7; count of bases not matched to a gene: 6. The CDR3 covers 14 residues. CDR3 coding DNA: TGTGCCATCTCGGGACTAGCGGGAATCGGGGAGCTGTTTTTT. It encodes CAISGLAGIGELFF.

The chain combines TRBV4-1 with TRBJ2-3; TRBD2 matches 7 bases. This CDR3 has 14 residues. The V and J ends lost 2 bases and 6 bases, in that order; junction bases with no gene match: 5. The germline V gene has CDR1 MGHRA and CDR2 YSYEKL. In DNA form, the CDR3 reads TGCGCCAGCAGCCAAAGCGGGGACCTTGATACGCAGTATTTT. As protein: CASSQSGDLDTQYF.

V and J are TRBV7-2 and TRBJ2-2, with D perhaps matching TRBD2 (5 bases). The CDR3 is made up of 13 amino acids. The V gene lost 1 base and the J gene lost 7 bases, with 7 bases spanning the gap. Germline V CDR1 and CDR2: SGHTA, FQGNSA. The CDR3 nucleotides are TGTGCCAGCAGCTTAGAGAGGGTCGGGGAGCTGTTTTTT. Translating gives CASSLERVGELFF.

This clone is a singleton in its sample. The rearrangement joins TRBV23-1 to TRBJ2-1; no reliable D call. TRBV23-1 is placed among ORFs of uncertain function. This CDR3 has 14 amino acids. The V end was cut by 8 bases, the J end by 2 bases, with 13 bases between. This CDR3 is CASGPQVPYNEQFF. Written as DNA, the CDR3 is TGCGCCAGCGGGCCCCAGGTTCCCTACAATGAGCAGTTCTTC.

This chain uses TRBV7-9 with TRBJ1-1; 12 bases are shared with TRBD1. CDR1 is SEHNR and CDR2 is FQNEAQ in the germline V gene (reference sequence). This CDR3 has 16 residues. V gave up 1 base and J gave up 5 bases; unmatched junction bases: 5. DNA for the CDR3: TGTGCCAGCAGCTTAGGGGGACAGGGGGCGAAAACTGAAGCTTTCTTT. As protein: CASSLGGQGAKTEAFF.

The chain employs TRBV2 and TRBJ2-1, with 8 positions matching TRBD2. Trimming at V came to 6 bases and at J to 8 bases, leaving 12 bases not matched to a gene. This CDR3 is 15 amino acids long. The germline gives CDR1 SNHLY, CDR2 FYNNEI. The CDR3 is CASRAGTSVSHEQFF. The DNA for the CDR3 is TGTGCCAGCAGGGCCGGGACTAGTGTTTCCCATGAGCAGTTCTTC.

The chain links TRBV7-8 to TRBJ1-1, with TRBD1 as a possible D gene (6 bases). Trimming cost V 3 bases and J 5 bases, with 7 bases left between them. CDR3 size: 12 residues. CDR1 and CDR2 (germline): SGHVS, FQNEAQ. This chain's CDR3 is CASSFTGTEAFF. For the CDR3, the DNA is TGTGCCAGCAGCTTTACAGGGACTGAAGCTTTCTTT.

The V call is TRBV19, the J call TRBJ2-2; 7 nucleotides agree with TRBD1. The CDR3 spans 15 residues. CDR1 is LNHDA and CDR2 is SQIVND in the germline V gene (reference sequence). Unmatched junction bases numbered 3, after V lost 1 base and J lost 4 bases. CDR3 sequence: CASSIGQGGTGELFF. The DNA for the CDR3 is TGTGCCAGTAGTATAGGACAGGGTGGCACCGGGGAGCTGTTTTTT.

The V and J genes are TRBV18 and TRBJ2-5, with a possible D match to TRBD1 (6 bases). The CDR3 consists of 14 residues. V lost 3 bases to trimming and J lost 3 bases, with 11 bases between them. Germline values: CDR1 KGHSH, CDR2 LQKENI. The CDR3 DNA reads as TGTGCCAGCTCACCCTACTGGACAGAAGAGACCCAGTACTTC. It codes for CASSPYWTEETQYF.